This T cell receptor (beta chain) is drawn from a study of blood T cell repertoires in COVID-19. All recovered Cohort 3 donors got two negative PCRs, got clearance, or saw symptom resolution. Libraries were prepared by immunoSEQ multiplex PCR; TCRdb keeps only in-frame clonotypes and omits some of them. Found here are 150,000 to 200,000 clones, 88% of them singletons; the top ten hold roughly 9%. Looked up from germline, CDR1 is SEHNR and CDR2 is FQNEAQ (reference sequence). This CDR3 is 16 amino acids long. V lost 2 bases and J lost 4, with 15 bases in between. This clone has a single count. The origin of this receptor is a woman under 30 who had recovered from COVID-19. The sequenced sample consisted of PBMCs or T cells enriched from blood (not recorded which). This rearrangement joins TRBV7-9 to TRBJ1-3; no clear D gene. The CDR3 nucleotides read TGTGCCAGCAGCTTAAATCCGGGAGAAGTCGGAAACACCATATATTTT. Protein product: CASSLNPGEVGNTIYF. Filled out from reference TRBV7-9 and TRBJ1-3, the complete variable domain reads DTGVSQNPRHKITKRGQNVTFRCDPISEHNRLYWYRQTLGQGPEFLTYFQNEAQLEKSRLLSDRFSAERPKGSFSTLEIQRTEQGDSAMYLCASSLNPGEVGNTIYFGEGSWLTVV.